The source of this TCR beta chain is a study of cytomegalovirus exposure and HLA in healthy donors. Per the germline V gene, CDR1 is MNHEY and CDR2 is SVGAGI. Trimming left V 4 bases short and J 6 bases short, with 7 bases between. The CDR3 runs to 12 residues. Turning to this clone: Antigen unknown.

Study-wide findings and caveats: Most TCR sequences proved rare, with some public TCRs found in many donors. CMV antigen specificity was confirmed in vitro for a few CMV-associated chains. It was taken for granted in presence/absence analyses that sequencing depth across donors was roughly uniform. In a later analysis, an Asian-associated ancestry cluster reportedly showed fewer N-insertions than the roughly 650-donor mean.

Use of 60 Vbeta and 13 Jbeta primers characterized the PCR. Using immunoSEQ multiplex PCR, the repertoire was profiled, and TCRdb retains in-frame clones only, with some absent. The data show 120,000 or so clones, with more than 65% seen just once and under 6.5% held by the top ten. Sequencing was done on a sample of PBMCs. V gene TRBV6-5 combines with J gene TRBJ2-1, with D unresolved. The TCR originated in a man aged 18 to 35 in good health and CMV-seropositive. DNA of the CDR3: TGTGCCAGCAGTTCTGGCCTCAATGAGCAGTTCTTC. Amino acids: CASSSGLNEQFF.